This T cell receptor beta chain was identified in a study of cytomegalovirus exposure and HLA in healthy donors. PCR used 60 Vbeta primers and 13 Jbeta primers. Assay used: immunoSEQ multiplex PCR; TCRdb lists only in-frame clones, some missing. The table includes about 120,000 clones, around three quarters detected once. CDR1 and CDR2 from the germline V gene are KGHSH and LQKENI. V lost 5 bases, J lost 0 bases, and 7 bases lay in between. The CDR3 has 13 amino acids. The chain couples TRBV18 to TRBJ1-1; no clear D gene. Specimen: PBMCs. This clonotype was sampled from a woman aged 40 to 49 in good health and CMV-seropositive. The CDR3 DNA sequence: TGTGCCAGCTCAAGAGGGATGAACACTGAAGCTTTCTTT. This translates into CASSRGMNTEAFF.